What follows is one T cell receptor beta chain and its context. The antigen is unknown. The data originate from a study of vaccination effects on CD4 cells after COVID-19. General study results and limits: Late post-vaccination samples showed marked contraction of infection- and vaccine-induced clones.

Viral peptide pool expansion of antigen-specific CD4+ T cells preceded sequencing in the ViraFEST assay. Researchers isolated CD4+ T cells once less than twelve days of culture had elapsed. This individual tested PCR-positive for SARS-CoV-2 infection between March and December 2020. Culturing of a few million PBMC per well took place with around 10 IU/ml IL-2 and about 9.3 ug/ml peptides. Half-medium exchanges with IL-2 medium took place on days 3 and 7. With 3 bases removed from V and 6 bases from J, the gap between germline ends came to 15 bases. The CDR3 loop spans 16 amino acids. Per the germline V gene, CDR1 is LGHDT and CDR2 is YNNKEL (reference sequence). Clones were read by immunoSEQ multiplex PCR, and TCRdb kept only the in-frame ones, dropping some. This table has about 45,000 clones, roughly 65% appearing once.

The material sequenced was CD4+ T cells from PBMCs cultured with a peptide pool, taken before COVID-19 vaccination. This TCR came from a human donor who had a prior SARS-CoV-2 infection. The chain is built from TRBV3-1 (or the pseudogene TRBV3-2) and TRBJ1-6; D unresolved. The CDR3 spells CASSQRTDRFNSPLHF. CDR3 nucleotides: TGTGCCAGCAGCCAGCGGACTGATAGATTTAATTCACCCCTCCACTTT.